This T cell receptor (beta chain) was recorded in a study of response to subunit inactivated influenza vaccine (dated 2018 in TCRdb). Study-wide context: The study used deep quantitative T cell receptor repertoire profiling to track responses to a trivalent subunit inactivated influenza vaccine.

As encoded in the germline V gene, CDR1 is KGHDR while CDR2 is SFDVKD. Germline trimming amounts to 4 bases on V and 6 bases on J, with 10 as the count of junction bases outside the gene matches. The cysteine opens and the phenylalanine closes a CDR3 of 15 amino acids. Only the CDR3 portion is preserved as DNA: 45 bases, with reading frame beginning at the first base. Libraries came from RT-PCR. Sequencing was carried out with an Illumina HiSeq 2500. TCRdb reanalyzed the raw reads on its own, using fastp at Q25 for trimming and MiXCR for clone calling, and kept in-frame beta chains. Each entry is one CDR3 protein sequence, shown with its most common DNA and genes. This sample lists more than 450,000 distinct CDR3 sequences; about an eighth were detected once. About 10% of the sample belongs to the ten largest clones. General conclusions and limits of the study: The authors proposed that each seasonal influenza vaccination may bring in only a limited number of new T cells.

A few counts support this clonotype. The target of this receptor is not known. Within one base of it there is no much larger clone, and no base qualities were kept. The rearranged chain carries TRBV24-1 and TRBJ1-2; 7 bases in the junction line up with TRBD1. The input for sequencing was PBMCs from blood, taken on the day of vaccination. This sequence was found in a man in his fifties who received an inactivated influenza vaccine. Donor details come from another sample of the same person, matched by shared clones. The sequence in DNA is TGTGCCACCAGTGACCCTGCAGGGGGTCAAGATGGCTACACCTTC. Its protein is CATSDPAGGQDGYTF.